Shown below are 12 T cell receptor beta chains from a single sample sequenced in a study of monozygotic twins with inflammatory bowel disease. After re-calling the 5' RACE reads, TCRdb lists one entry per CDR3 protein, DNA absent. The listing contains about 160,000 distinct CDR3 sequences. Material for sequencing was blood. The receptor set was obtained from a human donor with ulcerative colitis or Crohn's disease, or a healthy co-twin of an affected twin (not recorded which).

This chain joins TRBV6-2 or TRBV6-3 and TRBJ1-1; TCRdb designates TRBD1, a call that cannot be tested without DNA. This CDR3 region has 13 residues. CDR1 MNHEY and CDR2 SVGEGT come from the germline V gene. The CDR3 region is CASSKQGWTEAFF.

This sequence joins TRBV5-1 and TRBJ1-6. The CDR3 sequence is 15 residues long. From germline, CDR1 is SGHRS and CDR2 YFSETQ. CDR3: CASSPFRGRDSPLHF.

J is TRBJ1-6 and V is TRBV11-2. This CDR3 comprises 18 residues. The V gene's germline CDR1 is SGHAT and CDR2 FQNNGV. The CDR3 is CASSLDEDVSSYNSPLHF.

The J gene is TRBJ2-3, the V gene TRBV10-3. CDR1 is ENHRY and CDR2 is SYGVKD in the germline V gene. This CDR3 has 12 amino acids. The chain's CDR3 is CAISQHGDTQYF.

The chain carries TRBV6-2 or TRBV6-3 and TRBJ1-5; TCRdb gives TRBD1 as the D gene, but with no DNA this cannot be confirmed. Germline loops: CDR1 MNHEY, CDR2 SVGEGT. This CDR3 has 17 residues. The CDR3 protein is CASSYSTWGRGNQPQHF.

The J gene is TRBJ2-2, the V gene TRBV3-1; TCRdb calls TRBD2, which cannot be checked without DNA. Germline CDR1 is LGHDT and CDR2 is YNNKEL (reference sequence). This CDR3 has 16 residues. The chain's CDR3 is CASSPGLAVAYGELFF.

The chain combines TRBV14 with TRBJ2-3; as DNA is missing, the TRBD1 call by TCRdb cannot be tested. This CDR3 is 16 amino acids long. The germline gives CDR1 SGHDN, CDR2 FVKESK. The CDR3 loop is CASSLMEGESTDTQYF. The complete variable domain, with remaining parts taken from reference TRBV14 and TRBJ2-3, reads EAGVTQFPSHSVIEKGQTVTLRCDPISGHDNLYWYRRVMGKEIKFLLHFVKESKQDESGMPNNRFLAERTGGTYSTLKVQPAELEDSGVYFCASSLMEGESTDTQYFGPGTRLTVL.

CDR3: CASSPGTGLSGANVLTF. The V call is TRBV5-1, the J call TRBJ2-6; TCRdb designates TRBD1, a call that cannot be tested without DNA. Germline values: CDR1 SGHRS, CDR2 YFSETQ. The CDR3 totals 17 residues.

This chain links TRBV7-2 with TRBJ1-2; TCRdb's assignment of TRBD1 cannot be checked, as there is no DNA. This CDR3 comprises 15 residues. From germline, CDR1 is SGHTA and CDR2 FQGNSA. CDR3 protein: CASSLVGQGADSGTF.

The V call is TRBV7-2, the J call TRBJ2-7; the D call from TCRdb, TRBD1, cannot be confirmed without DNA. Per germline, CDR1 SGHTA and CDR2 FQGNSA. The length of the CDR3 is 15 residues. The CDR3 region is CASSLRQGWSYEQYF.

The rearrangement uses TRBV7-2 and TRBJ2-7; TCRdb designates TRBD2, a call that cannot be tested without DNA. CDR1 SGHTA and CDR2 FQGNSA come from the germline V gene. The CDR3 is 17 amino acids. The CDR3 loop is CASSFPPASAAFSGQYF.

This CDR3 reads CASRGGRDSYNSPLHF. The gene calls are TRBV6-1 and TRBJ1-6; TCRdb's D call, TRBD1, is unchecked because there is no DNA. The CDR3 is 16 residues long. Germline V gene sequence: CDR1 MNHNS, CDR2 SASEGT.